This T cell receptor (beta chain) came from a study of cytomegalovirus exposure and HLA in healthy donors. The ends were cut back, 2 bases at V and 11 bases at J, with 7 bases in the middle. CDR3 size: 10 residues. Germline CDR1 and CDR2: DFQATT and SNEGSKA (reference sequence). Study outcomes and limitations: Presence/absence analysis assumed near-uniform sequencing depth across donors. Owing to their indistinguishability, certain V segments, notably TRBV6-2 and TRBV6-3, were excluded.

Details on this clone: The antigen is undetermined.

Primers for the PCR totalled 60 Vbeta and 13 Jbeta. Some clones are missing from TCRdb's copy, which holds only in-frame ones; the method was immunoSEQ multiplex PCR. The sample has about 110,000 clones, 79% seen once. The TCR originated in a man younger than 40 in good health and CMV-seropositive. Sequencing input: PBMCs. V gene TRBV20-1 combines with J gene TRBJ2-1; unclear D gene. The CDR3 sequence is CSARYTKQFF. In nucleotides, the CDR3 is TGCAGTGCTAGATACACAAAGCAGTTCTTC.